This T cell receptor (beta chain) was identified in a study of shared clonotypes between healthy human individuals. Study findings and constraints: Represented diversity, genetic and exposure-history alike, was limited by few donors. Naive subsets generally exceeded memory subsets in estimated richness.

The CDR3 length is 16 residues. Germline trimming cut 5 bases from V and 1 base from J; bases unmatched to any gene: 7. Germline loops: CDR1 PRHDT, CDR2 FYEKMQ (reference sequence). To note about this clone: Antigen specificity is unknown.

The assay was carried out at the deep level. Sequencing was performed with immunoSEQ multiplex PCR; in TCRdb, only in-frame clones are kept and a portion is missing. This table holds approximately 1.9 million clones, 80% to 95% found once. Naive CD8 cells were CD45RO-negative, positively selected for CCR7, excluding terminally differentiated effector memory CD45RA+ cells. The chain carries TRBV13 and TRBJ1-5; 8 bases are a match to TRBD1. Sequencing was done on a sample of naive CD8+ T cells from PBMCs. The origin of this receptor is a young man in good health. Some clones in this sample may be carry-over from other donors' samples. The DNA of the CDR3 is TGTGCCAGCAGCGCAGGGGGCTTCGGGAGCAATCAGCCCCAGCATTTT. Protein product: CASSAGGFGSNQPQHF.